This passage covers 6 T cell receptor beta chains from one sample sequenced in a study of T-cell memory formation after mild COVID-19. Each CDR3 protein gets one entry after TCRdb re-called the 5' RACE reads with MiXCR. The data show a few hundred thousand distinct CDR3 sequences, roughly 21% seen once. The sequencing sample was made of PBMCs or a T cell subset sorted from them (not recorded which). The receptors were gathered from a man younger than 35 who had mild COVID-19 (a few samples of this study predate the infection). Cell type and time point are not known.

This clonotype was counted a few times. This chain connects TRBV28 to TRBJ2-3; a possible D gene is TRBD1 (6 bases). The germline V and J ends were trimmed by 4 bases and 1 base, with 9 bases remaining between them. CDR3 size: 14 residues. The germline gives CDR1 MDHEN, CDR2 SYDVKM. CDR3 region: CASSSGQRTDTQYF. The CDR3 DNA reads TGTGCCAGCAGTTCCGGACAGCGCACAGATACGCAGTATTTT.

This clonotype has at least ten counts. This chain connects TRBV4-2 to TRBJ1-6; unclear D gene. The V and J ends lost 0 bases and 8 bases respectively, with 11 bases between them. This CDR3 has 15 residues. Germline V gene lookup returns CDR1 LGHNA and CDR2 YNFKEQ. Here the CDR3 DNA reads TGTGCCAGCAGCCAAGAAGGTGGCCCTTATTCACCCCTCCACTTT. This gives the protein CASSQEGGPYSPLHF.

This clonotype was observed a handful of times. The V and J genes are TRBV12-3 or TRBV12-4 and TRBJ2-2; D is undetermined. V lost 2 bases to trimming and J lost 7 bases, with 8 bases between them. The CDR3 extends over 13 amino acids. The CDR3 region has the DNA TGTGCCAGCAGTTTAACAGTATTCGGGGAGCTGTTTTTT. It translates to CASSLTVFGELFF.

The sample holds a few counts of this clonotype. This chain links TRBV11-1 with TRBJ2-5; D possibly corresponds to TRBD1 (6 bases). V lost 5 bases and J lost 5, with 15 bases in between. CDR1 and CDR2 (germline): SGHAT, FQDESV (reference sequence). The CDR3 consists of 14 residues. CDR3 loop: CASSPTGGTETQYF. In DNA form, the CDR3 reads TGTGCCAGCAGCCCGACAGGCGGCACGGAGACCCAGTACTTC.

CDR3 sequence reads: CASSKRQGRLQETQYF. CDR3 nucleotide sequence: TGTGCCAGTAGTAAGAGGCAGGGGCGGCTTCAAGAGACCCAGTACTTC. V gene TRBV19 combines with J gene TRBJ2-5; D perhaps matches TRBD1 (6 bases). The ends were cut back, 4 bases at V and 2 bases at J, with 17 bases in the middle. The CDR3 runs 16 residues. Germline assignment: CDR1 LNHDA and CDR2 SQIVND (reference sequence).

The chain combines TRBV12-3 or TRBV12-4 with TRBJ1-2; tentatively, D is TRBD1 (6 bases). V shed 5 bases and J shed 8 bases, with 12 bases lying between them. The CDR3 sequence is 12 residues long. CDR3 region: CASSAGTMGYTF. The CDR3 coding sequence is TGTGCCAGCAGTGCCGGGACAATGGGCTACACCTTC.